This TCR beta chain was obtained from a study of OX40 agonist ivuxolimab in advanced cancers. Study-level information: Clinicians treated patients with ivuxolimab, an agonistic anti-OX40 (CD134) antibody.

This CDR3 is 13 amino acids long. V gave up 7 bases and J gave up 4 bases, with 13 bases separating them. CDR1 is MNHNS, CDR2 SASEGT, per germline. Generated by immunoSEQ multiplex PCR, the TCRdb table keeps only in-frame clones and is missing some. The sample includes roughly 80,000 clones, 85% to 95% of them seen just once. This TCR was recovered from an adult with an advanced solid tumor such as melanoma, head and neck, liver or kidney cancer. The sequencing used CD4+ or CD8+ T cells sorted from blood, collected in a trial of the OX40 agonist ivuxolimab. The V gene is TRBV6-1, the J gene TRBJ1-2; the D gene is possibly TRBD1 (6 bases). This CDR3 reads CASKKGVGYGYTF. The CDR3 nucleotides are TGTGCCAGCAAAAAGGGGGTTGGCTATGGCTACACCTTC.